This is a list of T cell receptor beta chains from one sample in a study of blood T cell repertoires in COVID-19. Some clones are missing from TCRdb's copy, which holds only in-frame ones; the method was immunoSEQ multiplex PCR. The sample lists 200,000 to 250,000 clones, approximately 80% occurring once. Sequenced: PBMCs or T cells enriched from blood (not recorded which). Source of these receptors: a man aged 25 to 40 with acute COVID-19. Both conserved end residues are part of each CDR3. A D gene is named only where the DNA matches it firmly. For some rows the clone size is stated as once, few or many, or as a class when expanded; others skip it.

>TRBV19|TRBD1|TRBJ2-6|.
CASSFSDRGVSGANVLTF
TGTGCCAGTAGCTTTTCCGACAGGGGAGTCTCTGGGGCCAACGTCCTGACTTTC
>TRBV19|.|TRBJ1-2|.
CASRQEETPIRRGYTF
TGTGCCAGTCGTCAAGAGGAAACCCCTATTCGGCGGGGCTACACCTTC
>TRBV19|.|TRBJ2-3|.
CASSIDYANTQYF
TGTGCCAGTAGTATAGACTATGCAAATACGCAGTATTTT
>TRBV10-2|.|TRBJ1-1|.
CASSDRGNTEAFF
TGCGCCAGCAGTGATCGAGGGAACACTGAAGCTTTCTTT
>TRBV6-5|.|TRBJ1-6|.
CASSFRIPTDHSPLHF
TGTGCCAGCAGTTTCCGAATCCCGACAGACCATTCACCCCTCCACTTT
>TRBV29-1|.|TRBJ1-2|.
CSAPTAGANYGYTF
TGCAGCGCTCCTACCGCGGGAGCTAACTATGGCTACACCTTC
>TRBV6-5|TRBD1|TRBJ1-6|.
CASRWDRDNSPLHF
TGTGCCAGCAGGTGGGACAGGGATAATTCACCCCTCCACTTT
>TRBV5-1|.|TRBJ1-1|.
CASSPPHPNTEAFF
TGCGCCAGCAGCCCCCCCCATCCGAACACTGAAGCTTTCTTT
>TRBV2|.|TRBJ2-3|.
CASNPGLFTDTQYF
TGTGCCAGCAACCCAGGACTTTTCACAGATACGCAGTATTTT
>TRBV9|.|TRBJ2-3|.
CASSPPMSTQYF
TGTGCCAGCAGCCCCCCCATGAGTACGCAGTATTTT
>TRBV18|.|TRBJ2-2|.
CASSTARTGELFF
TGTGCCAGCTCAACTGCCCGGACCGGGGAGCTGTTTTTT
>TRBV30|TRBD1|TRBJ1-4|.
CAWSVPGTGRLREKLFF
TGTGCCTGGAGTGTCCCCGGGACAGGAAGGTTGAGGGAAAAACTGTTTTTT
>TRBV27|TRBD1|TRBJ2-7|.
CASSFLSGQGSSEQYF
TGTGCCAGCAGTTTTTTGTCGGGACAGGGATCCTCCGAGCAGTACTTC
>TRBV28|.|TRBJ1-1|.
CASSFGGTEAFF
TGTGCCAGCAGCTTCGGCGGGACTGAAGCTTTCTTT
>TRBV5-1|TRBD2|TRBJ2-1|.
CASSLPRQTSGGSYNEQFF
TGCGCCAGCAGCCTCCCACGACAGACTAGCGGGGGGTCCTACAATGAGCAGTTCTTC
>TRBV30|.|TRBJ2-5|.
CAVDGGIGETQYF
TGTGCGGTCGATGGGGGGATAGGAGAGACCCAGTACTTC
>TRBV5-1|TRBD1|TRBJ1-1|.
CASSQFATGRNTEAFF
TGCGCCAGCAGCCAATTTGCGACAGGGAGGAACACTGAAGCTTTCTTT
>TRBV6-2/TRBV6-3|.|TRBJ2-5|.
CASSSLGGGETQYF
TGTGCCAGCAGTTCCCTAGGGGGGGGAGAGACCCAGTACTTC
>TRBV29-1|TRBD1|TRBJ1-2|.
CSVRDRDINGYTF
TGCAGCGTCCGGGACAGGGATATTAATGGCTACACCTTC
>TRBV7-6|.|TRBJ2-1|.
CASSLGTNNEQFF
TGTGCCAGCAGCTTAGGGACAAACAATGAGCAGTTCTTC
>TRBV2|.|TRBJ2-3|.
CASSRDFSTDTQYF
TGTGCCAGCAGTCGGGACTTCAGCACAGATACGCAGTATTTT
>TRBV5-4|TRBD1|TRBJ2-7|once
CASSLTGGSSYEQYF
TGTGCCAGCAGCCTTACAGGGGGTAGCTCCTACGAGCAGTACTTC
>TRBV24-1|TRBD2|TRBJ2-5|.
CATAGGAGETQYF
TGTGCCACCGCCGGGGGGGCGGGTGAGACCCAGTACTTC
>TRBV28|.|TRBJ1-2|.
CASSATEPQRGYTF
TGTGCCAGCAGTGCTACAGAGCCCCAAAGGGGCTACACCTTC
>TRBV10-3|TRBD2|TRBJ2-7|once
CAISSRHPGGDEQYF
TGTGCCATCAGTTCACGCCATCCCGGGGGGGACGAGCAGTACTTC
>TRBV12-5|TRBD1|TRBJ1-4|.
CASGLGRQGEKLFF
TGTGCTAGTGGTTTGGGACGACAGGGAGAAAAACTGTTTTTT
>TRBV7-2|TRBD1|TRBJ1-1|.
CASSIGTGPQAFF
TGTGCCAGCAGCATAGGGACAGGGCCTCAAGCTTTCTTT
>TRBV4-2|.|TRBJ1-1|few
CASSQDRRFGNTEAFF
TGTGCCAGCAGCCAAGACCGGAGGTTCGGGAACACTGAAGCTTTCTTT
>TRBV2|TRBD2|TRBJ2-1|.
CASSGNSGGWDEQFF
TGTGCCAGCAGTGGAAATAGCGGGGGATGGGATGAGCAGTTCTTC
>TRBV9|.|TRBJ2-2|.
CASSVEPATGELFF
TGTGCCAGCAGCGTAGAGCCTGCAACCGGGGAGCTGTTTTTT
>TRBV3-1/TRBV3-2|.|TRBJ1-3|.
CASSQDSRLLGNTIYF
TGTGCCAGCAGCCAAGATAGCCGGCTCCTAGGAAACACCATATATTTT
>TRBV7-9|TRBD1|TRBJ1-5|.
CASSEGTGGAQPQHF
TGTGCCAGCAGCGAAGGGACAGGGGGGGCCCAGCCCCAGCATTTT
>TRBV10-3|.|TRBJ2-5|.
CAISEHNQETQYF
TGTGCCATCAGTGAGCACAACCAAGAGACCCAGTACTTC
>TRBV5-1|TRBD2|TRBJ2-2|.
CASSFRLAGGHNTGELFF
TGCGCCAGCAGCTTCCGACTAGCGGGGGGGCACAACACCGGGGAGCTGTTTTTT
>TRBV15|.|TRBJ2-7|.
CATSRDRNFGQSWYQGLGEQYF
TGTGCCACCAGCAGAGATCGAAATTTCGGGCAGTCGTGGTACCAGGGTTTAGGTGAGCAGTACTTC
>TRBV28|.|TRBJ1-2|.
CASSLYSANYGYTF
TGTGCCAGCAGTTTATACAGTGCTAACTATGGCTACACCTTC
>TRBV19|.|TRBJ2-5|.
CASVGAQYF
TGTGCCAGTGTAGGGGCCCAGTACTTC
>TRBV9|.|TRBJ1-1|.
CASSPQGLTNTEAFF
TGTGCCAGCAGCCCTCAGGGACTAACGAACACTGAAGCTTTCTTT
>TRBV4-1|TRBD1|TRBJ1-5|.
CASSQDTDRGSGPQHF
TGCGCCAGCAGCCAAGATACGGACAGGGGGTCGGGGCCCCAGCATTTT
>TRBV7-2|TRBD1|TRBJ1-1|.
CASSFWTGLMNTEAFF
TGTGCCAGCAGCTTTTGGACAGGACTCATGAACACTGAAGCTTTCTTT
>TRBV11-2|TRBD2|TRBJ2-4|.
CASSAATSGGNIQYF
TGTGCCAGCAGCGCCGCGACTAGCGGGGGGAACATTCAGTACTTC
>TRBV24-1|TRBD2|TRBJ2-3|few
CATPRGGFTDTQYF
TGTGCCACCCCGCGGGGGGGCTTCACAGATACGCAGTATTTT
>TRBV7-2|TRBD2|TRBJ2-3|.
CASSPPSGGAGQDTQYF
TGTGCCAGCAGCCCCCCTAGCGGGGGGGCCGGTCAAGATACGCAGTATTTT
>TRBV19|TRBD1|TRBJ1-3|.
CASGQGGNTIYF
TGTGCCAGTGGACAGGGAGGAAACACCATATATTTT
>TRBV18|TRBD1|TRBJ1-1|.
CASSPGGQGQKEAFF
TGTGCCAGCTCACCGGGTGGACAGGGCCAGAAAGAAGCTTTCTTT
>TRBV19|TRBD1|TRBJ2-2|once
CASWRQGGNTGELFF
TGTGCCAGCTGGCGACAGGGGGGTAACACCGGGGAGCTGTTTTTT
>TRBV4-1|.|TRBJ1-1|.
CASSQDSGGEAFF
TGCGCCAGCAGCCAAGATTCGGGGGGGGAGGCTTTCTTT
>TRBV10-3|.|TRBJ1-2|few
CATPGVYYGYTF
TGTGCCACCCCGGGGGTCTACTATGGCTACACCTTC
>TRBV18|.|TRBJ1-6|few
CASSFRDTDTSYNSPLHF
TGTGCCAGCTCATTCCGGGACACCGACACGAGTTATAATTCACCCCTCCACTTT
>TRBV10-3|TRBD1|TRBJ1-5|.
CAISESGGGQEHF
TGTGCCATCAGTGAGTCGGGGGGCGGACAGGAGCATTTT
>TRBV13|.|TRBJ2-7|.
CASSLAGRRAGRQTPGEQYF
TGTGCCAGCAGCTTGGCCGGTCGGAGGGCAGGGCGTCAAACTCCCGGGGAGCAGTACTTC
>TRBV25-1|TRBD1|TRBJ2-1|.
CASHPPGQGFNEQFF
TGTGCCAGTCACCCTCCGGGACAGGGTTTTAATGAGCAGTTCTTC
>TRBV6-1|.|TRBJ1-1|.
CASSENQGHTEAFF
TGTGCCAGCAGTGAAAATCAGGGCCACACTGAAGCTTTCTTT